This T cell receptor beta chain came from a study of T-cell reconstitution after alpha-beta-depleted transplantation in children. Study outcomes and limitations: After transplant, at about two months, alpha-beta T cells were reportedly derived from several hundred expanded graft clones.

Trimming at V came to 4 bases and at J to 5 bases, leaving 9 bases not matched to a gene. CDR1 and CDR2 from the germline V gene are MNHEY and SVGAGI. This CDR3 spans 16 amino acids. This clonotype was recorded many times. Antigen specificity is unknown. Preparation of the TCRbeta library was carried out with unique molecular identifiers. One entry per CDR3 protein results from TCRdb running MiXCR on the PCR reads. The table shows hundreds of thousands of distinct CDR3 sequences, with under 15% occurring only once. This TCR derives from a girl aged 2 to 9 with congenital amegakaryocytic thrombocytopenia, due to receive a stem cell transplant. This chain joins TRBV6-5 and TRBJ2-2; 8 bases fit TRBD1. The source was PBMCs, collected before TCRalphabeta/CD19-depleted stem cell transplant. The CDR3 nucleotides are TGTGCCAGCAGTTTACTAAACAGGGGGGTGACCGGGGAGCTGTTTTTT. Its protein product is CASSLLNRGVTGELFF.